What follows is one T cell receptor (beta chain) and its context. Its cognate antigen is unknown. The data are from a study of tumor-infiltrating lymphocytes in primary liver carcinoma. As for the study in general: Samples returned roughly 3.5 to 8 million productive TCRbeta reads, a yield that was similar across tissue types.

Whole-study results and caveats: The study found a significantly higher top-250-clone fraction in tumors than in blood (p = 0.039).

From approximately 0.5 ug of total RNA, TCR beta-specific cDNA was reverse-transcribed using a constant-region primer. A slightly modified ARM-PCR protocol with three nested multiplex PCR rounds produced these TCR beta libraries. Investigators reported that the first two PCR rounds, at roughly 11 cycles each, used TRBV1-TRBV30 forward primers with a C-beta reverse primer. TCRdb called the multiplex PCR reads again in MiXCR, with one record for every CDR3 protein. The sample shows 150,000 to 200,000 distinct CDR3 sequences, about 82% of them seen only once. Investigators took RNA and DNA out together from 20-30 mg of unsorted bulk tissue. Primary liver carcinomas in the patients were surgically resected. Every tumor contributed samples taken at five separate regions. This CDR3 has 12 amino acids. Germline V gene lookup returns CDR1 SQVTM and CDR2 ANQGSEA.

This receptor was identified in a man aged 35 to 55 with primary liver carcinoma and hepatitis B virus infection. The source material was tumor tissue from primary liver carcinoma. The chain employs TRBV29-1 and TRBJ2-7; TRBD1 or TRBD2 may be the D gene (6 bases each). CDR3 sequence: CSGTAHGGEQNV. As DNA, the CDR3 is TGCAGCGGGACGGCCCACGGGGGCGAGCAGAACGTC.